This T cell receptor beta chain came from a study of T-cell reconstitution after alpha-beta-depleted transplantation in children. Overall study results and limits: Reported findings indicate that, about two months after transplant, alpha-beta T cells came from several hundred expanded clones, which were derived from non-depleted graft cells. One year after transplant, T-cell counts and diversity came mostly from newly produced T cells.

The CDR3 is made up of 14 amino acids. Germline CDR1 is MNHNS and CDR2 is SASEGT. V lost 6 bases and J 2 bases, leaving 14 bases between the germline ends. As it was prepared, the TCRbeta library received unique molecular identifiers. TCRdb called the PCR reads again in MiXCR, with one record for every CDR3 protein. The top ten hold about 9.1% of the sample, which has about 300,000 distinct CDR3 sequences, roughly 7.8% seen once. Only a few counts were recorded for this clonotype. Its matching antigen is unknown. The chain is built from TRBV6-1 and TRBJ2-7; the D is unclear. This specimen consisted of peripheral blood, obtained 360 days after TCRalphabeta/CD19-depleted stem cell transplant. The sequence was collected from a female patient aged 2-9 years who had a stem cell transplant for Fanconi anemia, so the T cells may come from the graft donor. This chain's CDR3 is CASSALRGPYEQYF. CDR3 DNA: TGTGCCAGCAGCGCCCTCCGAGGCCCCTACGAGCAGTACTTC.